The 5 T cell receptor beta chains given below trace back to one sample, sequenced in a study of blood T cell repertoires in COVID-19 (TCRdb year 2020). Preparation of the library involved the immunoSEQ multiplex PCR assay. The clones in this table, taken by TCRdb from immuneACCESS, are in-frame only. Not every clone is retained; where verified, under half of the shortfall comes from an unresolved V gene, and the cause of the rest is unknown. The sample table records about 200,000 clones; roughly 79% of these occur just once. Approximately 15% of the sample is taken by the ten largest. Source material: PBMCs or T cells enriched from blood (not recorded which). All receptors come from a middle-aged man who had recovered from COVID-19.

CDR3 nucleotide sequence: TGCGCCAGCAGCTTGAGGGCTAGCGCGAACACCGGGGAGCTGTTTTTT. It translates to CASSLRASANTGELFF. This rearrangement joins TRBV5-1 to TRBJ2-2, with D possibly TRBD2 on 6 matching bases. Trimming left V 1 base short and J 0 bases short, with 10 bases between. CDR3 length: 16 amino acids. Germline V gene data show CDR1 as SGHRS and CDR2 as YFSETQ.

The chain uses TRBV5-6 and TRBJ1-2; TRBD1 might be the D (6 bases). CDR3 length: 14 residues. Germline loops: CDR1 SGHDT, CDR2 YYEEEE. V lost 2 bases and J lost 7, with 15 bases in between. As DNA, the CDR3 is TGTGCCAGCAGCTTACGGACAGCCCCCCTTGGCTACACCTTC. Translating it yields CASSLRTAPLGYTF.

This clone was picked up a small number of times. The rearrangement uses TRBV7-3 and TRBJ2-2, with TRBD1 identical over 7 bases. This CDR3 contains 13 residues. Unmatched junction bases numbered 3, after V lost 5 bases and J lost 6 bases. Germline loops: CDR1 SGHTA, CDR2 FQGTGA. CDR3 DNA: TGTGCCAGCAGCACGACAGGGTCCGGGGAGCTGTTTTTT. Its translation is CASSTTGSGELFF. The full variable domain, rest sourced from reference TRBV7-3 and TRBJ2-2, is GAGVSQTPSNKVTEKGKYVELRCDPISGHTALYWYRQSLGQGPEFLIYFQGTGAADDSGLPNDRFFAVRPEGSVSTLKIQRTERGDSAVYLCASSTTGSGELFFGEGSRLTVL.

The chain has TRBV3-1 (or the pseudogene TRBV3-2) and TRBJ2-7, with D unclear. V was pared by 4 bases and J by 5 bases, with 15 bases between. This CDR3 comprises 14 residues. Germline loops: CDR1 LGHDT, CDR2 YNNKEL (reference sequence). CDR3 protein: CASSPRHLYHEQYF. DNA for the CDR3: TGTGCCAGCAGCCCCAGACATTTATACCACGAGCAGTACTTC.

This chain connects TRBV4-2 to TRBJ1-3; a possible D gene is TRBD1 (6 bases). Germline loops: CDR1 LGHNA, CDR2 YNFKEQ. V dropped 5 bases and J dropped 0 bases, with 8 bases sitting between them. The CDR3 is 14 amino acids. CDR3 amino acids: CASSLQGSGNTIYF. CDR3 coding DNA: TGTGCCAGCAGCTTACAGGGCTCTGGAAACACCATATATTTT.